These 24 T cell receptor beta chains originate from one sample sequenced in a study of Graves' ophthalmopathy and Graves' hyperthyroidism. Amplification of TCR beta CDR3 regions used RNA transcripts. First-round RT-PCR relied on HTBI primers, and a second-round multiplex PCR came next. In TCRdb, the multiplex PCR reads were re-called with MiXCR into one record per CDR3 protein. The sample lists under 250,000 distinct CDR3 sequences, about 22% occurring once. Sequenced material: peripheral blood. Receptor source: a woman between 50 and 59 years old with Graves' ophthalmopathy.

This clonotype has at least ten counts. The chain links TRBV20-1 to TRBJ2-5; D ambiguous. CDR1 is DFQATT and CDR2 is SNEGSKA in the germline V gene (reference sequence). The CDR3 sequence is 14 residues long. V lost 0 bases and J lost 0, with 8 bases in between. DNA for the CDR3: TGCAGTGCTAGAGAGCGGAGAAACCAAGAGACCCAGTACTTC. It yields the protein CSARERRNQETQYF.

At least ten counts were recorded for this clonotype. The genes are TRBV6-1 and TRBJ1-5; D may be TRBD1 (6 bases). The germline gives CDR1 MNHNS, CDR2 SASEGT. There are 15 residues in the CDR3. Trimming took 5 bases from V and 7 from J, leaving 18 bases between them. DNA of the CDR3: TGTGCCAGCAGTCCCCGCACAGGGCAGTTACAGCCCCAGCATTTT. It codes for CASSPRTGQLQPQHF.

This clonotype showed up many times. CDR3 loop: CASSPTNAYEQYF. DNA for the CDR3: TGTGCCAGCAGCCCGACTAATGCCTACGAGCAGTACTTC. This chain joins TRBV5-6 and TRBJ2-7, with D maybe TRBD2 (5 bases). Germline V CDR1 and CDR2: SGHDT, YYEEEE. The CDR3 sequence is 13 residues long. V was shortened by 4 bases and J by 2 bases, with 10 bases between the two germline ends.

As concerns this clonotype: A read error may be the cause here, since a much bigger clone is one base away. J is TRBJ2-7 and V is TRBV2, with D unresolved. The CDR3 loop spans 10 amino acids. Germline V lookup: CDR1 SNHLY, CDR2 FYNNEI. The CDR3 nucleotides are TGTACCAGCCGTGGTAGTCAGCAGTACTTC. Its translation is CTSRGSQQYF.

This clonotype occurred many times. The chain has TRBV15 and TRBJ2-7; tentatively, D is TRBD2 (6 bases). The CDR3 loop spans 14 amino acids. Germline V gene lookup returns CDR1 LNHNV and CDR2 YYDKDF (reference sequence). Trimming stripped 5 bases from V and 0 bases from J, with 11 bases between. CDR3: CATSPSDSSYEQYF. Written as DNA, the CDR3 is TGTGCCACCAGCCCTAGCGACAGCTCCTACGAGCAGTACTTC.

In this sample, this clonotype turned up a few times. V and J are TRBV30 and TRBJ2-4; unclear D gene. CDR1 GTSNPN and CDR2 SVGIG come from the germline V gene (reference sequence). The CDR3 runs to 14 residues. V shed 5 bases and J shed 0 bases, with 11 bases lying between them. This CDR3 is CAWSHLIAKNIQYF. CDR3 bases: TGTGCCTGGTCTCATCTAATAGCCAAAAACATTCAGTACTTC.

The table lists this clonotype with many counts. The CDR3 DNA is TGTGCCAGCAGCGGATCGTACCAAGAGACCCAGTACTTC. Protein: CASSGSYQETQYF. The genes are TRBV3-1 and TRBJ2-5, with D hard to call. V lost 5 bases and J lost 0, with 7 bases in between. The V gene's germline CDR1 is LGHDT and CDR2 YNNKEL (reference sequence). The CDR3 is 13 amino acids.

The table lists this clonotype with many counts. The chain uses TRBV6-5 and TRBJ2-7, with TRBD2 matching 8 bases. With 9 bases clipped from V and 3 bases from J, the junction kept 13 bases outside the gene matches. Germline V gives CDR1 MNHEY, CDR2 SVGAGI. CDR3 size: 15 residues. Written as DNA, the CDR3 is TGTGCCAGTGAACCGGGGGGGGCAGGACTCTACGAGCAGTACTTC. This gives the protein CASEPGGAGLYEQYF.

This clonotype showed up many times. CDR3 region: CASQLGGANMNTEAFF. CDR3 bases: TGTGCCAGCCAGTTGGGGGGAGCCAATATGAACACTGAAGCTTTCTTT. The J gene is TRBJ1-1, the V gene TRBV12-3 or TRBV12-4; possible D gene TRBD1, 5 bases. V shed 8 bases and J shed 0 bases, with 19 bases lying between them. The CDR3 covers 16 residues.

This clonotype appeared many times. V gene TRBV20-1 combines with J gene TRBJ1-5; 8 nucleotides match TRBD1. Germline V gives CDR1 DFQATT, CDR2 SNEGSKA (reference sequence). The CDR3 loop spans 13 amino acids. The V gene end was trimmed by 7 bases and the J gene end by 4 bases; junction bases not matched to a gene: 6. The CDR3 coding sequence is TGCAGTGTTTGGACAGGGAATAATCAGCCCCAGCATTTT. This gives the protein CSVWTGNNQPQHF.

This clonotype has ten or more counts. This chain links TRBV12-3 or TRBV12-4 with TRBJ1-1, with TRBD1 as a possible D gene (6 bases). Trimming cost V 6 bases and J 5 bases, with 10 bases left between them. This CDR3 region has 12 residues. The chain's CDR3 is CASRSQGTEAFF. The CDR3 coding sequence is TGTGCCAGCAGATCCCAGGGGACTGAAGCTTTCTTT.

This clonotype was counted at least ten times. The V call is TRBV12-3 or TRBV12-4, the J call TRBJ1-5, with 7 bases identical to TRBD1. The CDR3 is 14 residues long. J gave up 9 bases and V 6 bases, and 11 bases lay outside the gene matches. The chain's CDR3 is CASRTGTAHGPQHF. The CDR3 DNA reads TGTGCCAGCAGAACAGGGACAGCCCATGGGCCCCAGCATTTT.

This clonotype was observed at least ten times. V is TRBV24-1 and J is TRBJ2-2; 10 nucleotides line up with TRBD1. The CDR3 covers 15 residues. CDR1 and CDR2 from the germline V gene are KGHDR and SFDVKD. The V and J ends lost 11 bases and 4 bases, in that order; junction bases with no gene match: 9. DNA for the CDR3: TGTGCCAGTGATCCGGGACAGGGGACCACCGGGGAGCTGTTTTTT. Its translation is CASDPGQGTTGELFF.

This clonotype was picked up many times. The chain has TRBV2 and TRBJ2-5; TRBD2 agrees at 7 bases. The CDR3 contains 11 residues. Germline-derived CDR1 and CDR2 are SNHLY and FYNNEI. The CDR3 DNA sequence: TGTGCTTCGGGAGGTGAAGAGACCCAGTACTTC. Translation gives CASGGEETQYF.

This clonotype was seen ten or more times. V is TRBV27 and J is TRBJ1-2; 8 bases line up with TRBD1. Germline CDR1 and CDR2: MNHEY and SMNVEV (reference sequence). With 4 bases clipped from V and 3 bases from J, the junction kept 10 bases outside the gene matches. The CDR3 runs 16 residues. CDR3 DNA: TGTGCCAGCAGTTCTGGCCCAGGGGGCGCCGACTATGGCTACACCTTC. This codes for CASSSGPGGADYGYTF.

CDR3 sequence: CASTHGTGAANSYGYTF. The CDR3 DNA follows: TGTGCCAGCACTCACGGGACAGGGGCCGCGAACTCCTATGGCTACACCTTC. The chain uses TRBV6-1 and TRBJ1-2; 10 bases agree with TRBD1. The J segment lost 4 bases and the V segment lost 7 bases, leaving 15 bases of the junction unmatched. This CDR3 comprises 17 residues. Germline V gives CDR1 MNHNS, CDR2 SASEGT.

The chain links TRBV7-8 to TRBJ2-2; tentatively, D is TRBD2 (7 bases). Germline-derived CDR1 and CDR2 are SGHVS and FQNEAQ. V lost 1 base to trimming and J lost 4 bases, with 16 bases between them. This CDR3 contains 17 residues. DNA of the CDR3: TGTGCCAGCAGCTTAGAAAGAGGGGGGGTTGGCACCGGGGAGCTGTTTTTT. It specifies CASSLERGGVGTGELFF.

This clonotype has just a few counts. The chain recombines TRBV3-1 with TRBJ2-7; no firm D call. This CDR3 contains 15 residues. Trimming removed 1 base from V and 1 base from J, with 11 bases in between. In germline, CDR1 is LGHDT, CDR2 YNNKEL (reference sequence). The CDR3 bases are TGTGCCAGCAGCCAAGGGCAGGTGGGGTCCTACGAGCAGTACTTC. Protein: CASSQGQVGSYEQYF.

This clonotype was recorded a few times. The CDR3 nucleotides are TGTGCCAGCAGCCCCCTAGGAGGCGCAGGGGCGAACACCGGGGAGCTGTTTTTT. Translating gives CASSPLGGAGANTGELFF. The chain links TRBV9 to TRBJ2-2, with D possibly matching TRBD1 (6 bases). Per germline, CDR1 SGDLS and CDR2 YYNGEE. This CDR3 has 18 residues. V was shortened by 4 bases and J by 0 bases, with 19 bases between the two germline ends. Supplemented by reference TRBV9 and TRBJ2-2, the full variable domain reads DSGVTQTPKHLITATGQRVTLRCSPRSGDLSVYWYQQSLDQGLQFLIQYYNGEERAKGNILERFSAQQFPDLHSELNLSSLELGDSALYFCASSPLGGAGANTGELFFGEGSRLTVL.

This clonotype was recorded many times. V and J are TRBV28 and TRBJ1-2, with a tentative D call TRBD1 (5 bases). The V and J ends lost 10 bases and 4 bases respectively, with 16 bases between them. Germline assignment: CDR1 MDHEN and CDR2 SYDVKM. The CDR3 length is 13 residues. The chain's CDR3 is CATLVTALYGYTF. The DNA for the CDR3 is TGTGCCACGCTCGTGACAGCTCTCTATGGCTACACCTTC.

The table lists this clonotype with many counts. V gene TRBV19 combines with J gene TRBJ1-2; possibly TRBD1 for D (5 bases). Trimming took 5 bases from V and 8 from J, leaving 15 bases between them. Germline CDR1 reads LNHDA; CDR2 reads SQIVND (reference sequence). The CDR3 has 13 residues. Written as DNA, the CDR3 is TGTGCCAGTAGTCCCTACGACAGCAACGGCTACACCTTC. Protein sequence: CASSPYDSNGYTF.

The chain has TRBV12-3 or TRBV12-4 and TRBJ2-5, with D perhaps assigned TRBD1 or TRBD2 (5 bases each). The CDR3 length is 14 residues. Trimming removed 4 bases from V and 7 bases from J, with 16 bases in between. CDR3 coding DNA: TGTGCCAGCAGTTCCGATGGGGCACGGGGGACCCAGTACTTC. Residues: CASSSDGARGTQYF.

This clonotype was seen repeatedly, ten times or more. The chain recombines TRBV20-1 with TRBJ2-7, with D possibly being TRBD1 or TRBD2 (5 bases each). Germline values: CDR1 DFQATT, CDR2 SNEGSKA (reference sequence). This CDR3 comprises 15 residues. Trimming took off 4 bases at V and 6 bases at J, with 22 bases between the two ends. CDR3 loop: CSAIISGTQRGEQYF. The CDR3 bases are TGCAGTGCTATCATCTCCGGGACCCAGAGGGGCGAGCAGTACTTC.

This clonotype occurred many times. The chain couples TRBV6-2 or TRBV6-3 to TRBJ1-1; TRBD1 might be the D (5 bases). V was pared by 7 bases and J by 1 base, with 7 bases between. The CDR3 totals 12 residues. The germline V gene has CDR1 MNHEY and CDR2 SVGEGT. CDR3 nucleotide sequence: TGTGCCAGCAAGAGGGGGAACACTGAAGCTTTCTTT. Residues: CASKRGNTEAFF.